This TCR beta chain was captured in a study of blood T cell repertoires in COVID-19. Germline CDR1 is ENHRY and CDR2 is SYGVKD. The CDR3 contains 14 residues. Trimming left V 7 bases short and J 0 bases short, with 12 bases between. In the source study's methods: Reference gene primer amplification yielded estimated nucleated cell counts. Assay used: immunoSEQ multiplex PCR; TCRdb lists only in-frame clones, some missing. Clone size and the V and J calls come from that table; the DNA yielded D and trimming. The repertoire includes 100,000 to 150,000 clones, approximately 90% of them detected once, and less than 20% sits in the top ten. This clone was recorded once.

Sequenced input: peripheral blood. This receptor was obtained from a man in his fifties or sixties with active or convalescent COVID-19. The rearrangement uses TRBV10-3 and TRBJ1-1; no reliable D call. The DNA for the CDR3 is TGTGCCATCACCCCGGGAAGCTTGAACACTGAAGCTTTCTTT. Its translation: CAITPGSLNTEAFF.